The present T cell receptor (beta chain) was sequenced within a study of cytomegalovirus exposure and HLA in healthy donors. CDR3 length equals 15 residues. CDR1 and CDR2 from the germline V gene are GTSNPN and SVGIG (reference sequence). V dropped 2 bases and J dropped 2; count of bases not matched to a gene: 2. Turning to this clone: Other DNA sequences in this sample translate to the same CDR3.

Amplification used 60 Vbeta primers and 13 Jbeta primers. The data were produced by immunoSEQ multiplex PCR, yet TCRdb's version contains in-frame clones alone and is incomplete. The profile shows over 200,000 clones, about 80% of them singletons. The sequence came from a woman aged 55-69 years in good health and CMV-seropositive. The specimen was PBMCs. The chain couples TRBV30 to TRBJ2-2; 10 bases are shared with TRBD1. CDR3 loop: CAWSRDRGNTGELFF. The CDR3 region has the DNA TGTGCCTGGAGTCGGGACAGGGGAAACACCGGGGAGCTGTTTTTT.